The present entry profiles one T cell receptor beta chain with its context. This entry comes from a study of blood T cell repertoires in COVID-19. Study-wide background: The samples span acute and convalescent COVID-19 from the United States, Italy and Spain. From T cells, B-cell-depleted T cells, or PBMCs came the material, which was cDNA or gDNA.

It was during active infection that Seattle patients were enrolled and then longitudinally followed. Per the authors' pipeline: How many nucleated cells were present was estimated from reference gene primer amplification. The assay was immunoSEQ multiplex PCR, and TCRdb's table has in-frame clones only and misses some. The V and J calls and clone size were taken over from that table, and D and trimming were inferred from the DNA. The repertoire holds under 200,000 clones, roughly 84% seen once, with approximately 5.4% in the top ten. The sequencing sample was made of peripheral blood. The clonotype comes from a woman between 45 and 65 years old with COVID-19, enrolled during active disease.

This chain's CDR3 is CASSIDSPDEKLFF. The CDR3 bases are TGTGCCAGTAGTATAGACTCCCCGGATGAAAAACTGTTTTTT. This rearrangement joins TRBV19 to TRBJ1-4; no definite D call. CDR3 length: 14 residues. Germline CDR1 LNHDA, CDR2 SQIVND (reference sequence). Trimming took 0 bases from V and 6 from J, leaving 8 bases between them.